These T cell receptor beta chains were read from a single sample in a study of PD-1 blockade in classical Hodgkin lymphoma. Here immunoSEQ multiplex PCR was the method, and the copy in TCRdb shows in-frame clones only, minus some. The sample has about 97,000 clones; 75% to 90% are singletons. The sample in question was peripheral blood mononuclear cells (PBMCs), obtained at baseline. These TCRs come from a human donor with classical Hodgkin lymphoma. Each CDR3 is given with its conserved first and last residue.

V,J,CDR3
TRBV13,TRBJ2-5,CASSYGTSGHQETQYF
TRBV9,TRBJ1-2,CASSAGEGSAGYTF
TRBV5-4,TRBJ2-1,CASSLGTATYNEQFF
TRBV7-2,TRBJ2-7,CASSLGPAGFYEQYF
TRBV7-8,TRBJ2-5,CASSLREVGTQYF
TRBV19,TRBJ2-1,CASRGQGSYNEQFF
TRBV7-6,TRBJ2-1,CASSLVRSGGEQFF
TRBV6-1,TRBJ2-5,CASSEGTSGRFETQYF
TRBV18,TRBJ2-2,CASSPSPQGGRELFF
TRBV18,TRBJ2-1,CASSQPGTGMYNEQFF
TRBV30,TRBJ1-1,CAWNRDRLTEAFF
TRBV5-6,TRBJ2-3,CASSLLGGSTDTQYF
TRBV28,TRBJ2-6,CASSATGASGANVLTF
TRBV11-3,TRBJ2-7,CASSGEGRNEQYF
TRBV5-1,TRBJ2-3,CASSGGGLITDTQYF
TRBV7-2,TRBJ2-1,CASSPGQGPYNEQFF
TRBV4-1,TRBJ2-5,CASSQQTDTLPETQYF
TRBV2,TRBJ1-1,CASRLEGLGVNTEAFF
TRBV11-2,TRBJ1-1,CASSWGWAGMNTEAFF
TRBV6-1,TRBJ1-5,CASSESFPTNQPQHF
TRBV10-3,TRBJ1-1,CAISEPRAVSAFF
TRBV5-1,TRBJ2-1,CASSLWRIAGGGNEQFF
TRBV20-1,TRBJ1-2,CSASRVRGYTF
TRBV5-4,TRBJ2-2,CASSSPYTGELFF
TRBV21-1,TRBJ2-5,CASSRRPSASSEETQYF
TRBV7-3,TRBJ2-3,CASSWVGVTDTQYF
TRBV9,TRBJ2-5,CASSVGPRGGTQYF
TRBV28,TRBJ2-1,CASTLAGSGNEQFF
TRBV29-1,TRBJ2-3,CSALATDTQYF
TRBV7-2,TRBJ2-7,CASSLVNSYEQYF
TRBV28,TRBJ1-1,CASSLVRDVAFF
TRBV9,TRBJ2-6,CASSVVPWGEGSGANVLTF
TRBV19,TRBJ1-5,CASSPRGYSNQPQHF
TRBV10-1,TRBJ2-5,CASSASGETQYF
TRBV9,TRBJ2-2,CASSTGIIDTGELFF
TRBV4-3,TRBJ2-1,CASSQEPEGNEQFF
TRBV7-2,TRBJ1-1,CASSSLPLEAFF
TRBV10-3,TRBJ2-1,CAISEDGLAGRNEQFF
TRBV10-2,TRBJ2-7,CASSDWTGSGEQYF
TRBV9,TRBJ2-1,CASSFSGSDEQFF
TRBV14,TRBJ2-1,CASSQDLRHEQFF
TRBV30,TRBJ1-2,CAWSTQPANYGYTF
TRBV29-1,TRBJ2-5,CSVRGGQGPGQTQYF
TRBV5-1,TRBJ2-1,CASSSGLAGNNEQFF
TRBV4-1,TRBJ2-7,CASSQDIVGLRRASHEQYF
TRBV11-2,TRBJ1-2,CASSLGGRVYGYTF
TRBV6-1,TRBJ1-1,CASSAGPNTEAFF
TRBV7-2,TRBJ2-3,CASSLSSGGGDTQYF
TRBV5-6,TRBJ1-2,CASSMVGRGTNYGYTF
TRBV2,TRBJ1-5,CASSEGQGPRWPQHF
TRBV28,TRBJ1-1,CASSSGGQTNTEAFF
TRBV11-3,TRBJ2-7,CASSRGSGRSHEQYF
TRBV5-6,TRBJ1-1,CASSPKITQGWHTEAFF
TRBV18,TRBJ1-1,CASSPINRDTEAFF